The 31 T cell receptor beta chains in this list originate from one sample, sequenced in a study of OX40 agonist ivuxolimab in advanced cancers. Data came from immunoSEQ multiplex PCR; TCRdb stores just in-frame clones and leaves some out. The repertoire holds around 84,000 clones, with around 85% as singletons. The sample consisted of CD4+ or CD8+ T cells sorted from blood, taken in a trial of the OX40 agonist ivuxolimab. These receptors were collected from an adult with an advanced solid tumor such as melanoma, head and neck, liver or kidney cancer.

The chain uses TRBV5-6 and TRBJ2-6, with TRBD1 as a possible D gene (6 bases). Trimming removed 2 bases at V and 3 bases at J, with 9 bases between. Germline V lookup: CDR1 SGHDT, CDR2 YYEEEE. CDR3 size: 15 residues. The DNA of the CDR3 is TGTGCCAGCAGCTTACAGGGCCTTGGGGCCAACGTCCTGACTTTC. This encodes CASSLQGLGANVLTF.

This chain joins TRBV19 and TRBJ2-1; D is unresolved. Trimming removed 5 bases at V and 8 bases at J, with 13 bases between. Germline values: CDR1 LNHDA, CDR2 SQIVND (reference sequence). CDR3 length: 13 residues. CDR3 nucleotides: TGTGCCAGTAGTGGGGTAGGTTGGGATGAGCAGTTCTTC. Amino acid sequence: CASSGVGWDEQFF.

This clone was seen just once. The genes are TRBV5-5 and TRBJ2-3; 7 positions match TRBD1. This CDR3 contains 17 residues. Trimming at V came to 4 bases and at J to 5 bases, leaving 16 bases not matched to a gene. CDR1 and CDR2 from the germline V gene are SGHKS and YYEKEE (reference sequence). The CDR3 nucleotides read TGTGCCAGCAGCCCCCGGGGTACCACAGGGGCCCTAGATACGCAGTATTTT. Translating gives CASSPRGTTGALDTQYF.

The rearrangement links TRBV6-1 to TRBJ1-2; a possible D gene is TRBD1 (5 bases). Germline loops: CDR1 MNHNS, CDR2 SASEGT. The CDR3 totals 15 residues. Trimming left V 6 bases short and J 5 bases short, with 19 bases between. The CDR3 reads CASSNSFRDLYGYTF. DNA of the CDR3: TGTGCCAGCAGCAATTCCTTCCGGGACTTATATGGCTACACCTTC.

The J gene is TRBJ2-3, the V gene TRBV6-5; perhaps TRBD1 as D (5 bases). CDR1 and CDR2 (germline): MNHEY, SVGAGI. With 5 bases removed from V and 4 bases from J, the gap between germline ends came to 10 bases. This CDR3 comprises 13 residues. The CDR3: CASSKGFADTQYF. CDR3 nucleotide sequence: TGTGCCAGCAGTAAGGGGTTCGCAGATACGCAGTATTTT.

The V call is TRBV28, the J call TRBJ1-3, with TRBD1 matching over 8 bases. V lost 6 bases, J lost 3 bases, and 10 bases stayed unmatched. Germline CDR1 MDHEN, CDR2 SYDVKM. This CDR3 region has 16 residues. Written as DNA, the CDR3 is TGTGCCAGCAGAAATTACGGGACAGGAGGTGGAAACACCATATATTTT. Translating it yields CASRNYGTGGGNTIYF.

This chain uses TRBV6-6 with TRBJ1-6; D remains ambiguous. V was trimmed by 8 bases and J by 9 bases, leaving 17 bases between them. The CDR3 is 14 residues long. Germline CDR1 is MNHNY and CDR2 is SVGAGI (reference sequence). CDR3 residues: CASSFARVGSPLHF. The CDR3 nucleotides are TGTGCCAGCTCTTTCGCTCGGGTTGGTTCACCCCTCCACTTT.

This clone was detected a few times. V is TRBV2 and J is TRBJ2-3, with unresolved D. Germline V gene sequence: CDR1 SNHLY, CDR2 FYNNEI. V lost 8 bases and J lost 8, with 5 bases in between. The CDR3 consists of 9 residues. CDR3 amino acids: CASGTTQYF. The DNA of the CDR3 is TGTGCCAGCGGAACTACGCAGTATTTT.

This CDR3 is CSVVEARRGSGELFF. The CDR3 DNA reads TGCAGCGTTGTGGAGGCGAGGAGGGGTTCCGGGGAGCTGTTTTTT. The chain has TRBV29-1 and TRBJ2-2, with D tentatively TRBD2 (6 bases). The CDR3 consists of 15 residues. Germline V lookup: CDR1 SQVTM, CDR2 ANQGSEA. V was shortened by 4 bases and J by 6 bases, with 18 bases between the two germline ends.

The chain employs TRBV30 and TRBJ1-1; TRBD1 matches 7 bases. This CDR3 spans 12 amino acids. Per germline, CDR1 GTSNPN and CDR2 SVGIG (reference sequence). V was clipped by 5 bases and J by 11 bases; unmatched bases: 11. The CDR3 region is CAWWEGAFHAFF. The CDR3 DNA is TGTGCCTGGTGGGAGGGGGCGTTTCACGCTTTCTTT. The full variable domain, in which reference TRBV30 and TRBJ1-1 provide the parts outside the CDR3, is SQTIHQWPATLVQPVGSPLSLECTVEGTSNPNLYWYRQAAGRGLQLLFYSVGIGQISSEVPQNLSASRPQDRQFILSSKKLLLSDSGFYLCAWWEGAFHAFFGQGTRLTVV.

J is TRBJ2-5 and V is TRBV9; 14 nucleotides line up with TRBD2. The CDR3 totals 18 residues. Germline CDR1 SGDLS, CDR2 YYNGEE. The ends lost 5 bases at V and 4 bases at J; junction bases unmatched: 13. The CDR3 bases are TGTGCCAGCAGGATCGGGACTAGCGGGAGAGGGGGCCCAGAGACCCAGTACTTC. Translated: CASRIGTSGRGGPETQYF.

This chain connects TRBV2 to TRBJ2-1; D is possibly TRBD1 or TRBD2 (6 bases each). The CDR3 runs to 14 residues. Trimming stripped 8 bases from V and 4 bases from J, with 15 bases between. Germline V lookup: CDR1 SNHLY, CDR2 FYNNEI. CDR3 bases: TGTGCCAGCTCCTCGGGGGCGCGGTACAATGAGCAGTTCTTC. This encodes CASSSGARYNEQFF.

This clone was seen only once. CDR3 nucleotide sequence: TGTGCCAGCAGTATGGGGCATTATCAGCCCCAGCATTTT. It encodes CASSMGHYQPQHF. The gene calls are TRBV27 and TRBJ1-5, with a tentative D call TRBD1 (5 bases). CDR1 and CDR2 from the germline V gene are MNHEY and SMNVEV (reference sequence). Trimming removed 5 bases at V and 5 bases at J, with 10 bases between. The length of the CDR3 is 13 residues.

This chain uses TRBV7-9 with TRBJ1-2, with 9 bases aligning to TRBD1. Germline-derived CDR1 and CDR2 are SEHNR and FQNEAQ (reference sequence). This CDR3 contains 14 residues. The trim removed 2 bases at V and 7 bases at J, leaving 5 bases unmatched. The CDR3 is CASSLTTGGGGYTF. CDR3 DNA: TGTGCCAGCAGCTTAACAACAGGGGGCGGTGGCTACACCTTC.

The genes are TRBV5-1 and TRBJ2-3; 8 nucleotides align to TRBD2. The CDR3 sequence is 17 residues long. J lost 4 bases, V lost 6 bases, and 16 bases had no gene match. Germline CDR1 is SGHRS and CDR2 is YFSETQ. The CDR3 DNA is TGCGCCAGCAACCAGGAACCGGGAAGCGGGGGAGCAGATACGCAGTATTTT. Protein product: CASNQEPGSGGADTQYF.

The chain links TRBV5-1 to TRBJ1-6; TRBD1 agrees at 7 bases. Germline loops: CDR1 SGHRS, CDR2 YFSETQ. Trimming took 4 bases from V and 3 from J; bases not matched to a gene: 7. The length of the CDR3 is 16 residues. CDR3: CASSRDRTIYNSPLHF. The DNA for the CDR3 is TGCGCCAGCAGCAGGGACAGAACAATCTATAATTCACCCCTCCACTTT. The variable domain in full, completed from reference TRBV5-1 and TRBJ1-6, reads KAGVTQTPRYLIKTRGQQVTLSCSPISGHRSVSWYQQTPGQGLQFLFEYFSETQRNKGNFPGRFSGRQFSNSRSEMNVSTLELGDSALYLCASSRDRTIYNSPLHFGNGTRLTVT.

This rearrangement joins TRBV7-2 to TRBJ1-2, with 8 bases lining up with TRBD1. Trimming took 2 bases from V and 5 from J; bases not matched to a gene: 7. This CDR3 is built from 15 residues. Per germline, CDR1 SGHTA and CDR2 FQGNSA. The CDR3 bases are TGTGCCAGCAGCTTAAGTCAGGGGGCGCCGTATGGCTACACCTTC. Its protein is CASSLSQGAPYGYTF.

V is TRBV6-5 and J is TRBJ2-7; D remains unclear. This CDR3 is 15 amino acids long. CDR1 is MNHEY, CDR2 SVGAGI, per germline. V lost 0 bases, J lost 7 bases, and 16 bases lay in between. The CDR3 DNA reads as TGTGCCAGCAGTTACTCCTCCAGTGGTCTTGGGGAGCAGTACTTC. It is translated as CASSYSSSGLGEQYF.

This sequence joins TRBV2 and TRBJ1-4; D is unclear. The CDR3 sequence is 13 residues long. Trimming removed 3 bases at V and 8 bases at J, with 10 bases between. From germline, CDR1 is SNHLY and CDR2 FYNNEI. The DNA for the CDR3 is TGTGCCAGCAGTGAGTTGGAGGGAGAAAAACTGTTTTTT. Its translation is CASSELEGEKLFF.

J is TRBJ2-2 and V is TRBV5-1; D possibly uses TRBD1 or TRBD2 (5 bases each). The CDR3 spans 16 residues. CDR1 and CDR2 (germline): SGHRS, YFSETQ. The V gene lost 0 bases and the J gene lost 6 bases, with 15 bases spanning the gap. CDR3 sequence (DNA): TGCGCCAGCAGCTTGGGGGCAGGTTGGGACGCCGGGGAGCTGTTTTTT. Protein product: CASSLGAGWDAGELFF.

This rearrangement joins TRBV7-8 to TRBJ2-7, with 8 bases fitting TRBD1. V lost 4 bases and J lost 0; bases outside the gene matches: 5. CDR3 length equals 15 residues. Germline V gene lookup returns CDR1 SGHVS and CDR2 FQNEAQ. The DNA for the CDR3 is TGTGCCAGCAGCTCCAACAGGGGGAGCTCCTACGAGCAGTACTTC. Translated: CASSSNRGSSYEQYF.

The chain has TRBV13 and TRBJ2-3; D is perhaps TRBD2 (5 bases). The germline V gene has CDR1 PRHDT and CDR2 FYEKMQ (reference sequence). The CDR3 is made up of 16 amino acids. Trimming removed 5 bases at V and 0 bases at J, with 15 bases between. The CDR3 DNA sequence: TGTGCCAGCAGCCTAAGAAGCGGCACTAGCACAGATACGCAGTATTTT. Its protein is CASSLRSGTSTDTQYF. Full variable domain (missing parts from reference TRBV13 and TRBJ2-3): AAGVIQSPRHLIKEKRETATLKCYPIPRHDTVYWYQQGPGQDPQFLISFYEKMQSDKGSIPDRFSAQQFSDYHSELNMSSLELGDSALYFCASSLRSGTSTDTQYFGPGTRLTVL.

V and J are TRBV18 and TRBJ2-5; D possibly corresponds to TRBD1 (5 bases). CDR1 and CDR2 (germline): KGHSH, LQKENI. This CDR3 is 14 amino acids long. V shed 6 bases and J shed 2 bases, with 13 bases lying between them. The CDR3: CASSRERQQETQYF. CDR3 coding DNA: TGTGCCAGCTCCCGCGAAAGACAGCAAGAGACCCAGTACTTC.

The chain couples TRBV5-1 to TRBJ1-4, with TRBD1 identical over 8 bases. With V trimmed by 9 bases and J by 3 bases, 4 bases remained unmatched. Germline-derived CDR1 and CDR2 are SGHRS and YFSETQ. The CDR3 is 13 amino acids. The CDR3 DNA reads TGCGCCACCGGACAGGGACCTAATGAAAAACTGTTTTTT. This codes for CATGQGPNEKLFF. Full variable domain (rest looked up from reference TRBV5-1 and TRBJ1-4): KAGVTQTPRYLIKTRGQQVTLSCSPISGHRSVSWYQQTPGQGLQFLFEYFSETQRNKGNFPGRFSGRQFSNSRSEMNVSTLELGDSALYLCATGQGPNEKLFFGSGTQLSVL.

The chain couples TRBV19 to TRBJ2-6, with 9 nucleotides matching TRBD1. The trim removed 7 bases at V and 1 base at J, leaving 8 bases unmatched. Germline loops: CDR1 LNHDA, CDR2 SQIVND (reference sequence). The length of the CDR3 is 17 residues. The CDR3 protein is CASIAGTGSSGANVLTF. CDR3 DNA sequence: TGTGCCAGTATTGCCGGGACAGGGTCGTCTGGGGCCAACGTCCTGACTTTC.

This chain uses TRBV11-2 with TRBJ1-5; 9 bases map to TRBD1. Germline V gene lookup returns CDR1 SGHAT and CDR2 FQNNGV. The CDR3 is 15 residues long. Unmatched junction bases numbered 6, after V lost 3 bases and J lost 6 bases. CDR3: CASSLTDRGSQPQHF. The CDR3 nucleotides read TGTGCCAGCAGCTTGACGGACAGGGGAAGTCAGCCCCAGCATTTT.

In this sample, this clone turned up once. The rearrangement uses TRBV6-1 and TRBJ1-4; 10 bases line up with TRBD1. Germline CDR1 MNHNS, CDR2 SASEGT. V gave up 2 bases and J gave up 2 bases; unmatched junction bases: 5. This CDR3 region has 17 residues. The CDR3 region is CASSEPGQGLTNEKLFF. The CDR3 DNA follows: TGTGCCAGCAGTGAACCGGGACAGGGGTTGACTAATGAAAAACTGTTTTTT.

The chain combines TRBV6-6 with TRBJ2-1; D tentatively reads TRBD1 or TRBD2 (6 bases each). CDR3 length: 12 amino acids. V lost 10 bases and J lost 5, with 12 bases in between. Germline lookup yields CDR1 MNHNY and CDR2 SVGAGI (reference sequence). CDR3 DNA sequence: TGTGCCACCCGGGGGCCCGACAATGAGCAGTTCTTC. Its protein product is CATRGPDNEQFF.

The J gene is TRBJ2-3, the V gene TRBV7-2, with TRBD2 matching 12 bases. The junction had 4 bases not matched to a gene; V was cut back by 3 bases and J by 6 bases. There are 15 residues in the CDR3. In germline, CDR1 is SGHTA, CDR2 FQGNSA. CDR3 coding DNA: TGTGCCAGCAGCTTTACTAGCGGGAGGTCCGATACGCAGTATTTT. Encoded protein: CASSFTSGRSDTQYF.

This rearrangement joins TRBV30 to TRBJ2-7; 9 positions match TRBD2. This CDR3 spans 13 amino acids. Germline assignment: CDR1 GTSNPN and CDR2 SVGIG (reference sequence). Trimming removed 3 bases from V and 5 bases from J; junction bases left unmatched: 5. The CDR3 spells CAWRLAGSNEQYF. The DNA of the CDR3 is TGTGCCTGGAGACTAGCGGGCTCGAACGAGCAGTACTTC.

This clone was found once. V and J are TRBV19 and TRBJ1-5; 8 nucleotides line up with TRBD1. Germline V lookup: CDR1 LNHDA, CDR2 SQIVND (reference sequence). The CDR3 is 14 amino acids. V was pared by 8 bases and J by 1 base, with 4 bases of the junction left unmatched. The CDR3 protein is CASHWTGSNQPQHF. The CDR3 bases are TGTGCCAGTCACTGGACAGGGAGCAATCAGCCCCAGCATTTT.